This TCR beta chain stems from a study of metastatic and nonmetastatic thyroid tumors. Study at large: The authors compared repertoires across blood and tumor or nodule tissue from malignant and benign thyroid patients.

Every patient was untreated before thyroid surgery. TCRdb reanalyzed the PCR reads via MiXCR. This sample carries about 13,000 clones, approximately 26% of them seen once, and the ten largest clones take roughly 18%. Of note for this clone: This CDR3 fails to terminate in the conserved phenylalanine or tryptophan, so it likely reflects a read error.

The V gene's germline CDR1 is MNHNS and CDR2 SASEGT. V lost 11 bases and J 6 bases, leaving 22 bases between the germline ends. This CDR3 is built from 14 residues. The rearrangement uses TRBV6-1 and TRBJ1-1, with no clear D. The TCR sequence derives from a female donor with papillary thyroid cancer or a benign thyroid nodule (not recorded which). Some clones in this sample may be carry-over from other donors' samples. Material: tumor tissue. Here the CDR3 DNA reads TGTGCCGGCAAGGGTACGGGTGGATACCCTGAAGCTTTCCTT. Its protein product is CAGKGTGGYPEAFL.